Below, 6 T cell receptor beta chains from the same sample are listed, as sequenced in a study of CD8+CD57+ T cells in acquired aplastic anemia. Template material for TCR beta VDJ and CDR3 profiling consisted of genomic DNA. TCRdb re-called the reads with MiXCR, one entry per CDR3 protein. Counted here are hundreds of thousands of distinct CDR3 sequences, roughly a third occurring once; the ten biggest clones make up roughly 0.89%. The authors sequenced patients whose flow cytometry had shown CD8+CD57+ cell expansion. Sample: sorted CD4+, CD8+, or CD8+CD57+ T cells (not recorded which) from PBMCs. The origin of the receptors is a human donor with aplastic anemia.

The rearrangement joins TRBV3-1 to TRBJ1-2; no firm D call. Trimming stripped 1 base from V and 8 bases from J, with 8 bases between. CDR1 is LGHDT, CDR2 YNNKEL, per germline (reference sequence). This CDR3 is 12 amino acids long. In nucleotides, the CDR3 is TGTGCCAGCAGCCAAGCGATAGGGGGCTACACCTTC. It encodes CASSQAIGGYTF.

The chain joins TRBV2 to TRBJ2-7, with 9 nucleotides matching TRBD2. The CDR3 is 17 amino acids. V lost 8 bases to trimming and J lost 2 bases; unmatched junction nucleotides: 16. Germline values: CDR1 SNHLY, CDR2 FYNNEI. CDR3 sequence (DNA): TGTGCCAGCGTACCGGGACTAGCTACAAGGAGCCCCTACGAGCAGTACTTC. It specifies CASVPGLATRSPYEQYF. Drawing the rest from reference TRBV2 and TRBJ2-7, the complete variable domain is EPEVTQTPSHQVTQMGQEVILRCVPISNHLYFYWYRQILGQKVEFLVSFYNNEISEKSEIFDDQFSVERPDGSNFTLKIRSTKLEDSAMYFCASVPGLATRSPYEQYFGPGTRLTVT.

The genes are TRBV12-5 and TRBJ1-5; TRBD1 might be the D (5 bases). CDR1 and CDR2 (germline): LGHNT, FRNRAP. Trimming took off 1 base at V and 2 bases at J, with 6 bases between the two ends. There are 14 residues in the CDR3. CDR3 nucleotide sequence: TGTGCTAGTGGTTTGGGCAGGGGCAATCAGCCCCAGCATTTT. Protein sequence: CASGLGRGNQPQHF.

The chain uses TRBV9 and TRBJ2-3, with TRBD2 identical over 10 bases. The length of the CDR3 is 15 residues. The germline CDR1 and CDR2 sequences are SGDLS and YYNGEE. The V segment lost 7 bases and the J segment 3 bases; nucleotides outside the gene matches: 8. Here the CDR3 reads CASCRTSGYTDTQYF. CDR3 nucleotide sequence: TGTGCCAGCTGTCGGACTAGCGGATATACAGATACGCAGTATTTT.

This clonotype was recorded many times. The V call is TRBV20-1, the J call TRBJ1-2; the D is unclear. Germline V gives CDR1 DFQATT, CDR2 SNEGSKA (reference sequence). The ends were cut back, 0 bases at V and 4 bases at J, with 15 bases in the middle. CDR3 length equals 15 residues. The CDR3 spells CSARDRSGQLYGYTF. CDR3 DNA sequence: TGCAGTGCTAGAGATCGGTCCGGTCAGCTCTATGGCTACACCTTC.

This clonotype was picked up a small number of times. This chain connects TRBV6-5 to TRBJ2-7; the match to TRBD1 covers 9 bases. This CDR3 is built from 14 residues. V lost 4 bases to trimming and J lost 6 bases; unmatched junction nucleotides: 7. CDR1 MNHEY and CDR2 SVGAGI come from the germline V gene. For the CDR3, the DNA is TGTGCCAGCAGTTCGGGACAGGGCCTCAGCGAGCAGTACTTC. Protein sequence: CASSSGQGLSEQYF.